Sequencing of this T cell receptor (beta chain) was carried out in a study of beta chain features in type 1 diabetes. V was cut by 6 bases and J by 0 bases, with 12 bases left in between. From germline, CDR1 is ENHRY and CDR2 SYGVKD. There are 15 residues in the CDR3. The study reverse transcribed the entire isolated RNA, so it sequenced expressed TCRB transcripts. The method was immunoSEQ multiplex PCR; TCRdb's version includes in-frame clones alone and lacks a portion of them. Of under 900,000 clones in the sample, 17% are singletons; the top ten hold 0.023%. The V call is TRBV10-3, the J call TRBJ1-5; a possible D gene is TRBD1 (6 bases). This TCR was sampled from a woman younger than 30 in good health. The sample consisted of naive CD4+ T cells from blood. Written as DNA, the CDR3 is TGTGCCATCAGCGGGGACACGTATAGCAATCAGCCCCAGCATTTT. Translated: CAISGDTYSNQPQHF.